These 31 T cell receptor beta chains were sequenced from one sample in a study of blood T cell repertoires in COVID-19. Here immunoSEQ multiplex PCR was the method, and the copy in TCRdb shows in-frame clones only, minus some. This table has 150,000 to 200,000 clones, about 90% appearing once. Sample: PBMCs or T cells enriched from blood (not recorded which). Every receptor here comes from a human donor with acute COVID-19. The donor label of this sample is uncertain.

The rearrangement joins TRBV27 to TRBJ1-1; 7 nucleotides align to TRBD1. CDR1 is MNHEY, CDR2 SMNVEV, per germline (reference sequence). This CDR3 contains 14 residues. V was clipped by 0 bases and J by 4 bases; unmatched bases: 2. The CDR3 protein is CASSLSTGATEAFF. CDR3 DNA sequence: TGTGCCAGCAGTTTATCAACAGGGGCCACTGAAGCTTTCTTT.

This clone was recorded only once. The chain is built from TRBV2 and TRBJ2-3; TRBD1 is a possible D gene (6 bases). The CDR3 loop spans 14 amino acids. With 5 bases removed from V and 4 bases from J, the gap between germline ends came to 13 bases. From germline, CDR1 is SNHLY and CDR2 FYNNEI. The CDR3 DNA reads TGTGCCAGCAGTCTGACAGGACCACCAGATACGCAGTATTTT. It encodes CASSLTGPPDTQYF.

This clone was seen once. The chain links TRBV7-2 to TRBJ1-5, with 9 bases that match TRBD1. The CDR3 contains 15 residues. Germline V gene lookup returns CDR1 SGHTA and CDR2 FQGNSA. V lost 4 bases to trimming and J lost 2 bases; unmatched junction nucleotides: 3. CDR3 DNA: TGTGCCAGCAGCTGGGACAGGGTAGGCAATCAGCCCCAGCATTTT. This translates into CASSWDRVGNQPQHF. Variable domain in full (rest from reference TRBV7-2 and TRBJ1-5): GAGVSQSPSNKVTEKGKDVELRCDPISGHTALYWYRQSLGQGLEFLIYFQGNSAPDKSGLPSDRFSAERTGGSVSTLTIQRTQQEDSAVYLCASSWDRVGNQPQHFGDGTRLSIL.

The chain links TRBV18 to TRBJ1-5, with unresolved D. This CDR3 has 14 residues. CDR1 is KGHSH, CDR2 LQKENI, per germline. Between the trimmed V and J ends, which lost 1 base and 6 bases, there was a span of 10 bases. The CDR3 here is CASSPRGLGQPQHF. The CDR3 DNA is TGTGCCAGCTCACCACGAGGGCTCGGTCAGCCCCAGCATTTT.

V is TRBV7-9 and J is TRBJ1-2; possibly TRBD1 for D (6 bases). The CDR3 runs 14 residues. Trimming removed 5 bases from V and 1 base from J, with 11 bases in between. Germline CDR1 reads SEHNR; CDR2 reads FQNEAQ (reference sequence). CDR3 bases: TGTGCCAGCAGCACCGGGACACTTAACTATGGCTACACCTTC. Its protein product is CASSTGTLNYGYTF.

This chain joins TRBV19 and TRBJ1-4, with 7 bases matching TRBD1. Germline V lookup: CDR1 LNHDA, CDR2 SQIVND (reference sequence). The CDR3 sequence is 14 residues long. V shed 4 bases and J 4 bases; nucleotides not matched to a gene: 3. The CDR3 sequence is CASSTGQNNEKLFF. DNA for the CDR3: TGTGCCAGTAGTACGGGACAGAATAATGAAAAACTGTTTTTT.

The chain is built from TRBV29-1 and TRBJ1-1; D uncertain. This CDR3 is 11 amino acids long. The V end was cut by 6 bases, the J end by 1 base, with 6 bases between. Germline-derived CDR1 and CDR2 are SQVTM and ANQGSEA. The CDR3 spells CSVVRNTEAFF. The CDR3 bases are TGCAGCGTAGTCAGGAACACTGAAGCTTTCTTT.

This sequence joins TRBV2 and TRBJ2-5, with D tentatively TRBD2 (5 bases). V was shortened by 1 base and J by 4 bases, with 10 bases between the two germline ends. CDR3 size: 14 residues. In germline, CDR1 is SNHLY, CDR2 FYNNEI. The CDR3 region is CASSEDRGRETQYF. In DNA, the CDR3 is TGTGCCAGCAGTGAAGACCGAGGGCGAGAGACCCAGTACTTC.

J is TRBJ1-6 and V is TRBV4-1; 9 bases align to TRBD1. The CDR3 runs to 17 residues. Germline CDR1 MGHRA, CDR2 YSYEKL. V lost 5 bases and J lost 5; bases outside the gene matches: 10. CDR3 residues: CASSARTGAGDNSPLHF. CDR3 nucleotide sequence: TGCGCCAGCAGCGCCCGGACAGGGGCGGGAGATAATTCACCCCTCCACTTT.

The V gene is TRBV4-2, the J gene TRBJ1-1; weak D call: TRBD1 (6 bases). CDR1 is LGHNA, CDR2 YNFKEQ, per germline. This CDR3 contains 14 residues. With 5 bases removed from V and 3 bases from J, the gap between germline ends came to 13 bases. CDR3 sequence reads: CASSVHRADTEAFF. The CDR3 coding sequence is TGTGCCAGCAGCGTACACAGGGCGGACACTGAAGCTTTCTTT.

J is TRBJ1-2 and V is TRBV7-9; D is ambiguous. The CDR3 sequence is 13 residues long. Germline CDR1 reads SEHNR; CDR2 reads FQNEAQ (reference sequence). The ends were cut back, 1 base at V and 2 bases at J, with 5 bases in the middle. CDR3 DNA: TGTGCCAGCAGCTTAGTGGAGAACTATGGCTACACCTTC. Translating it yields CASSLVENYGYTF.

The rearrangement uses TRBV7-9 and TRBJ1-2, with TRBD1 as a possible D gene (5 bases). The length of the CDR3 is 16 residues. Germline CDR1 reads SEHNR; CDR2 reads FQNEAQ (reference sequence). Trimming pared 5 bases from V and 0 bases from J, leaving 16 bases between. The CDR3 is CASSITSGASNYGYTF. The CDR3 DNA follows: TGTGCCAGCAGCATCACCAGCGGGGCCTCTAACTATGGCTACACCTTC. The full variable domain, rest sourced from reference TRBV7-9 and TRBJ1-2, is DTGVSQNPRHKITKRGQNVTFRCDPISEHNRLYWYRQTLGQGPEFLTYFQNEAQLEKSRLLSDRFSAERPKGSFSTLEIQRTEQGDSAMYLCASSITSGASNYGYTFGSGTRLTVV.

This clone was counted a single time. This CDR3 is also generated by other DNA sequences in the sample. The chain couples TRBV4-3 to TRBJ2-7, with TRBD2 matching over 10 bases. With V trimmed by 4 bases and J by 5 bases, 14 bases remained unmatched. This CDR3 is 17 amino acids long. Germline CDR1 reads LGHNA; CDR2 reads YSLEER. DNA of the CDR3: TGCGCCAGCAGCCTTATAGCGGGGGGTACCGGGATGGACGAGCAGTACTTC. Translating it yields CASSLIAGGTGMDEQYF.

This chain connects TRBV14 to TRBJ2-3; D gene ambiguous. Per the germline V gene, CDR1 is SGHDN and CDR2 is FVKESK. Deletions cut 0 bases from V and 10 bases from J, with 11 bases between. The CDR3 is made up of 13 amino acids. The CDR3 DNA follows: TGTGCCAGCAGCCAAGAGCCTAGTGCTCCGCAGTATTTT. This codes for CASSQEPSAPQYF. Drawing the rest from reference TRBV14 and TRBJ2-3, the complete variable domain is EAGVTQFPSHSVIEKGQTVTLRCDPISGHDNLYWYRRVMGKEIKFLLHFVKESKQDESGMPNNRFLAERTGGTYSTLKVQPAELEDSGVYFCASSQEPSAPQYFGPGTRLTVL.

The CDR3 nucleotides read TGTGCCACCGCTTCAGGATTATCCTACGAGCAGTACTTC. Its protein product is CATASGLSYEQYF. The rearrangement uses TRBV27 and TRBJ2-7; D gene uncertain. CDR3 length equals 13 residues. V lost 10 bases to trimming and J lost 1 base, with 14 bases between them. CDR1 is MNHEY, CDR2 SMNVEV, per germline (reference sequence).

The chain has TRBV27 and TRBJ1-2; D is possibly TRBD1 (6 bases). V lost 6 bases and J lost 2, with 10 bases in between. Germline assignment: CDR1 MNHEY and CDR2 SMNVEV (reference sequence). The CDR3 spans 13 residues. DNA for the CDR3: TGTGCCAGCAGACGGGACAACAACTATGGCTACACCTTC. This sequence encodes CASRRDNNYGYTF.

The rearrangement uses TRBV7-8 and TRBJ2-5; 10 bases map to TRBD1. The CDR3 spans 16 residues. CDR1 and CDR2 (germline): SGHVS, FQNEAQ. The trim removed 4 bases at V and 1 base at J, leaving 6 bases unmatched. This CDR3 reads CASSWDRGPTQETQYF. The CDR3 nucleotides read TGTGCCAGCAGCTGGGACAGGGGTCCGACCCAAGAGACCCAGTACTTC.

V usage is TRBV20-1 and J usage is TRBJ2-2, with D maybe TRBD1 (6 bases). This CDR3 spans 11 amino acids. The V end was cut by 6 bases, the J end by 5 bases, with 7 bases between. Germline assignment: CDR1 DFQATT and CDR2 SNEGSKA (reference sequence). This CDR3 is CSAGQTGELFF. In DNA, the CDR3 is TGCAGTGCCGGACAGACCGGGGAGCTGTTTTTT.

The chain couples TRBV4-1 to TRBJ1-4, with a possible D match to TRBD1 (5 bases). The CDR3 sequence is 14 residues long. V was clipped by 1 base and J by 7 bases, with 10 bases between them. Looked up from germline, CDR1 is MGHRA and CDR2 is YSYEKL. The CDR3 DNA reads TGCGCCAGCAGCCAAGTAGCGGGGGTTGAAAAACTGTTTTTT. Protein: CASSQVAGVEKLFF.

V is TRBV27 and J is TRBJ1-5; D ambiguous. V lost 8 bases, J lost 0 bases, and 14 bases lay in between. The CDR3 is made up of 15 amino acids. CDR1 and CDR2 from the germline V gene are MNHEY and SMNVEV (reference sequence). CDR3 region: CASSAEGYSNQPQHF. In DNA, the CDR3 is TGTGCCAGCTCCGCGGAGGGTTATAGCAATCAGCCCCAGCATTTT.

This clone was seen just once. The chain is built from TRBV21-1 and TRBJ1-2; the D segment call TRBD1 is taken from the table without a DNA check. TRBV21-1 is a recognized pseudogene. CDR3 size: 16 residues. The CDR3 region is CASSIGRDRALYGYTF. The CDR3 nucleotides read TGTGCCAGCAGCATAGGACGGGACAGGGCTCTCTATGGCTACACCTTC.

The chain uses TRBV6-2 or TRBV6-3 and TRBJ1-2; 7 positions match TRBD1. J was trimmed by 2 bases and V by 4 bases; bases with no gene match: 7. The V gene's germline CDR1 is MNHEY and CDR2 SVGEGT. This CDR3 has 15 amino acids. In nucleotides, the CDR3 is TGTGCCAGCAGTTTTGCGGACAGGTTCAACTATGGCTACACCTTC. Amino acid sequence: CASSFADRFNYGYTF.

CDR3 DNA: TGTGCCAGCAGCCCGTCTATAGCGGGGGGCCCGACAGATACGCAGTATTTT. Its protein product is CASSPSIAGGPTDTQYF. The gene calls are TRBV3-1 (or the pseudogene TRBV3-2) and TRBJ2-3; 10 bases fit TRBD2. There are 17 residues in the CDR3. Per germline, CDR1 LGHDT and CDR2 YNNKEL (reference sequence). After removal of 4 bases from V and 3 bases from J, the junction contained 10 bases not matched to a gene.

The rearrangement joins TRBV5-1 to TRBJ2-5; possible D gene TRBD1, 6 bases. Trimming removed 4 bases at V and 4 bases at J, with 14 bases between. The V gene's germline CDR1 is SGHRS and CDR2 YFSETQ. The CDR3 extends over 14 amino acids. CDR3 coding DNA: TGCGCCAGCAGCCCCCGTATACAGGGAGAGACCCAGTACTTC. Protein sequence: CASSPRIQGETQYF.

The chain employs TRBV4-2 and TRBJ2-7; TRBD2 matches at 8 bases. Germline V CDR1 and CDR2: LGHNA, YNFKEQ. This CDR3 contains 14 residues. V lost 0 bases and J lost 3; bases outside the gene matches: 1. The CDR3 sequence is CASSQDGTSYEQYF. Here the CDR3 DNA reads TGTGCCAGCAGCCAAGACGGGACTAGCTACGAGCAGTACTTC.

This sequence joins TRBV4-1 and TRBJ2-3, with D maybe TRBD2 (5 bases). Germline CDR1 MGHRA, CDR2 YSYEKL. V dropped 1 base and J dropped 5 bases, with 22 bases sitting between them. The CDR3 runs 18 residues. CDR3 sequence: CASSQVRLLALRGDTQYF. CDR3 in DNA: TGCGCCAGCAGCCAAGTCCGGCTTTTAGCGCTTCGAGGAGATACGCAGTATTTT.

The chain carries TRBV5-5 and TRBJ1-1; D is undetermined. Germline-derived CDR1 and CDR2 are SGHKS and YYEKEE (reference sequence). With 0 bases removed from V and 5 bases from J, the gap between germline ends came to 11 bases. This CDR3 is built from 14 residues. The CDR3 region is CASSLARLLTEAFF. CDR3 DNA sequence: TGTGCCAGCAGCTTGGCCCGGTTATTGACTGAAGCTTTCTTT. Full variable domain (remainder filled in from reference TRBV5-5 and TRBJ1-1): DAGVTQSPTHLIKTRGQQVTLRCSPISGHKSVSWYQQVLGQGPQFIFQYYEKEERGRGNFPDRFSARQFPNYSSELNVNALLLGDSALYLCASSLARLLTEAFFGQGTRLTVV.

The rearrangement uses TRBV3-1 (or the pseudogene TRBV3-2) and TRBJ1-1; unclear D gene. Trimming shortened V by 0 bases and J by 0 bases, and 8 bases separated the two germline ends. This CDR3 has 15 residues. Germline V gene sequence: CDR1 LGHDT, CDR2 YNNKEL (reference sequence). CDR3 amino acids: CASSQDRALNTEAFF. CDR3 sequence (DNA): TGTGCCAGCAGCCAAGATCGAGCGTTGAACACTGAAGCTTTCTTT.

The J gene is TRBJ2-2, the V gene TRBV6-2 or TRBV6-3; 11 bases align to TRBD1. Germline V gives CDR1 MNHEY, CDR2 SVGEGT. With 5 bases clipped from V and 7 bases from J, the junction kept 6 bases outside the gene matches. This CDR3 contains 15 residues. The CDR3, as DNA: TGTGCCAGCAGTGAGGACAGGGGGCGAGGCGGGGAGCTGTTTTTT. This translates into CASSEDRGRGGELFF.

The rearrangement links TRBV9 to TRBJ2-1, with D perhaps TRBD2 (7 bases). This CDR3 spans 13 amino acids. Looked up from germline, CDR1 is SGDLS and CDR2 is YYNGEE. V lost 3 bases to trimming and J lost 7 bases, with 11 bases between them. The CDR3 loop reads CASSDGGPNEQFF. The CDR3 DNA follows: TGTGCCAGCAGCGACGGGGGGCCGAATGAGCAGTTCTTC.

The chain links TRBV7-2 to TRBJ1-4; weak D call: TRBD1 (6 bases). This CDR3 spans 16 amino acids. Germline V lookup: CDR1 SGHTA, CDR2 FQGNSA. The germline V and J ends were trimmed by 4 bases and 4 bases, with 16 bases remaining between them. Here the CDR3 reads CASSSPLTGYNEKLFF. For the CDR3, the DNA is TGTGCCAGCAGCTCGCCCCTGACAGGCTATAATGAAAAACTGTTTTTT.